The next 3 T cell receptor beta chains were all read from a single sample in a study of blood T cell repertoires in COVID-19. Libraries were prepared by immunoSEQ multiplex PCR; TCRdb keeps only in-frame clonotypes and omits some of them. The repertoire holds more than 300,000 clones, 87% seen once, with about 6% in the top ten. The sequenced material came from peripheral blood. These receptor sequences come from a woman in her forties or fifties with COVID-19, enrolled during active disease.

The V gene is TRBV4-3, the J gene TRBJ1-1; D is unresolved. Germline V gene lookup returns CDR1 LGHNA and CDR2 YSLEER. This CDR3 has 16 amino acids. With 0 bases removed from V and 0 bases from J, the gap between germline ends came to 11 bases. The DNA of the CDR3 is TGCGCCAGCAGCCAAGATTGGCCAGAACTGAACACTGAAGCTTTCTTT. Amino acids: CASSQDWPELNTEAFF.

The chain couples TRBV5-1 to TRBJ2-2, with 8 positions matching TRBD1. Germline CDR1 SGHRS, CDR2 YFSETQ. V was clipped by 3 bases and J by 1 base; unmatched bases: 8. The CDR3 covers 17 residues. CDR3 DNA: TGCGCCAGCAGCTGGGATCCGGGACAGGAGAACACCGGGGAGCTGTTTTTT. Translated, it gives CASSWDPGQENTGELFF.

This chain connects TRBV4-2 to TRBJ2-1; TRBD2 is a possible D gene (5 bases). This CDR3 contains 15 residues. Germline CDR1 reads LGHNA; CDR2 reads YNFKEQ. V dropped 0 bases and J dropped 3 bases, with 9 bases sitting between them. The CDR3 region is CASSQDRTDYNEQFF. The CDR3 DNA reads TGTGCCAGCAGCCAAGATCGGACTGACTACAATGAGCAGTTCTTC.